This TCR beta chain was documented in a study of CD8+ T cells in alopecia areata. cDNA reverse transcribed from extracted RNA served as the sequencing template. Some clones are missing from TCRdb's copy, which holds only in-frame ones; the method was immunoSEQ multiplex PCR. The sample gives some 56,000 clones, approximately 96% of which show up once; around 24% is in the top ten. This CDR3 comprises 13 residues. Germline V gives CDR1 LNHDA, CDR2 SQIVND (reference sequence). V lost 3 bases, J lost 7 bases, and 12 bases lay in between. The TCR originated in a human donor with alopecia areata. The material sequenced was CD8+ T cells sorted from blood, taken at week 0. The chain combines TRBV19 with TRBJ1-1, with D unresolved. The CDR3 sequence: CASSMNRGGEAFF. DNA for the CDR3: TGTGCCAGTAGTATGAATCGGGGTGGTGAAGCTTTCTTT.